A single sample is the source of the 14 T cell receptor beta chains below, sequenced in a study of CD8 T cells in ankylosing spondylitis. TCRdb analysed the 5' RACE reads with MiXCR anew, one entry per CDR3 protein. The table shows around 230,000 distinct CDR3 sequences, with 8% to 9% occurring only once. Sequenced input: blood, either unsorted or a sorted T cell fraction (not recorded which). These receptors were taken from a female donor with ankylosing spondylitis or in good health (not recorded which).

This clonotype came up many times. The V and J genes are TRBV5-1 and TRBJ2-1; the match to TRBD2 covers 8 bases. CDR3 length: 16 amino acids. Trimming cost V 0 bases and J 4 bases; bases outside gene matches: 6. Per the germline V gene, CDR1 is SGHRS and CDR2 is YFSETQ. The CDR3 sequence is CASSLEPSGLYNEQFF. Here the CDR3 DNA reads TGCGCCAGCAGCTTGGAGCCTAGCGGGTTATACAATGAGCAGTTCTTC.

This clonotype occurred many times. The gene calls are TRBV3-1 and TRBJ2-1; D is uncertain. Trimming took off 0 bases at V and 3 bases at J, with 9 bases between the two ends. CDR3 length: 15 amino acids. In germline, CDR1 is LGHDT, CDR2 YNNKEL (reference sequence). The CDR3 spells CASSQERSYYNEQFF. CDR3 coding DNA: TGTGCCAGCAGCCAAGAGCGGAGCTACTACAATGAGCAGTTCTTC.

Note on this clonotype: This sequence may be a read error, since a much larger clone differs from it by one base. In this CDR3 the conserved last residue, phenylalanine or tryptophan, is missing, so a read error is likely. This chain links TRBV20-1 with TRBJ2-7; no firm D call. There are 12 residues in the CDR3. V shed 3 bases and J shed 3 bases, with 9 bases lying between them. CDR1 and CDR2 (germline): DFQATT, SNEGSKA (reference sequence). As DNA, the CDR3 is TGCAGTGCTAGTGGGCCGAACTACGAGCAGTACTTA. It codes for CSASGPNYEQYL.

At least ten counts were recorded for this clonotype. The V gene is TRBV29-1, the J gene TRBJ2-7, with D uncertain. Per germline, CDR1 SQVTM and CDR2 ANQGSEA. Trimming pared 7 bases from V and 2 bases from J, leaving 21 bases between. The CDR3 sequence is 15 residues long. This CDR3 is CSAALRLSKPYEQYF. CDR3 sequence (DNA): TGCAGCGCCGCACTACGTCTTAGCAAGCCCTACGAGCAGTACTTC.

A few counts support this clonotype. The J gene is TRBJ1-1, the V gene TRBV2; unclear D gene. Germline lookup yields CDR1 SNHLY and CDR2 FYNNEI. The CDR3 loop spans 12 amino acids. Trimming removed 3 bases at V and 7 bases at J, with 9 bases between. This chain's CDR3 is CASSENGDEAFF. The CDR3, as DNA: TGTGCCAGCAGTGAGAATGGGGATGAAGCTTTCTTT.

This clonotype was recorded at least ten times. This chain connects TRBV12-3 or TRBV12-4 to TRBJ1-2; TRBD1 matches at 7 bases. The CDR3 totals 12 residues. V trimming: 6 bases; J trimming: 7 bases; junction bases outside the gene matches: 5. Here the CDR3 reads CASSPQGFGYTF. CDR3 sequence (DNA): TGTGCCAGCAGCCCACAGGGGTTTGGCTACACCTTC.

The chain has TRBV18 and TRBJ1-2; 7 bases fit TRBD1. Looked up from germline, CDR1 is KGHSH and CDR2 is LQKENI. The J segment lost 6 bases and the V segment lost 2 bases, leaving 3 bases of the junction unmatched. This CDR3 region has 13 residues. The CDR3 DNA reads as TGTGCCAGCTCACCAGGGACAGATCATGGCTACACCTTC. Translating gives CASSPGTDHGYTF.

In the case of this clonotype: A junction end diverges from the germline sequence, so it may reflect a read error. The chain uses TRBV5-1 and TRBJ2-3; no clear D. This CDR3 is built from 15 residues. Germline V gives CDR1 SGHRS, CDR2 YFSETQ. This CDR3 reads CASSFFLMSADTQYF. In DNA form, the CDR3 reads TGTGCCAGCAGCTTCTTTCTGATGAGCGCAGATACGCAGTATTTT.

This clonotype has ten or more counts. The V and J genes are TRBV27 and TRBJ1-1; D ambiguous. Trimming shortened V by 5 bases and J by 3 bases, and 13 bases separated the two germline ends. This CDR3 contains 14 residues. Germline V gene data show CDR1 as MNHEY and CDR2 as SMNVEV (reference sequence). The CDR3 DNA is TGTGCCAGCAGTCTGACGGCGCCGGACACTGAAGCTTTCTTT. Encoded protein: CASSLTAPDTEAFF.

The chain recombines TRBV7-2 with TRBJ2-7, with D perhaps TRBD1 or TRBD2 (7 bases each). This CDR3 region has 15 residues. The germline V and J ends were trimmed by 5 bases and 3 bases, with 17 bases remaining between them. CDR1 and CDR2 (germline): SGHTA, FQGNSA. The CDR3 sequence is CASSLQTGRDYEQYF. The CDR3, as DNA: TGTGCCAGCAGCCTGCAGACAGGGAGGGACTACGAGCAGTACTTC.

This clonotype was recorded at least ten times. The rearrangement links TRBV20-1 to TRBJ2-7; D may be TRBD2 (6 bases). In germline, CDR1 is DFQATT, CDR2 SNEGSKA (reference sequence). The CDR3 spans 14 residues. V shed 3 bases and J shed 6 bases, with 18 bases lying between them. The CDR3 loop is CSARRDLLRGEQYF. The DNA of the CDR3 is TGCAGTGCTAGGCGGGATCTTTTAAGGGGCGAGCAGTACTTC.

In its sample, this clonotype was seen many times. The chain carries TRBV10-3 and TRBJ2-7; 7 bases are shared with TRBD1. Trimming cost V 10 bases and J 5 bases; bases outside gene matches: 8. The CDR3 length is 12 residues. Germline V lookup: CDR1 ENHRY, CDR2 SYGVKD. Here the CDR3 reads CASGDREHEQYF. The CDR3 DNA reads as TGTGCCAGCGGAGACAGGGAGCACGAGCAGTACTTC.

This clonotype was counted a few times. The chain carries TRBV11-2 and TRBJ1-1; no firm D call. The CDR3 is 14 residues long. Per germline, CDR1 SGHAT and CDR2 FQNNGV. With 0 bases removed from V and 7 bases from J, the gap between germline ends came to 12 bases. As DNA, the CDR3 is TGTGCCAGCAGCTTAGAACGAAGCAGTCTTGAAGCTTTCTTT. It encodes CASSLERSSLEAFF.

This clonotype was observed at least ten times. The V gene is TRBV15, the J gene TRBJ2-5, with 10 bases matching TRBD2. The CDR3 has 16 residues. CDR1 is LNHNV and CDR2 is YYDKDF in the germline V gene (reference sequence). With V trimmed by 0 bases and J by 5 bases, 6 bases remained unmatched. The CDR3 DNA reads TGTGCCACCAGCAGAGATATCGGAGCGGGAGGGGAGACCCAGTACTTC. It yields the protein CATSRDIGAGGETQYF.